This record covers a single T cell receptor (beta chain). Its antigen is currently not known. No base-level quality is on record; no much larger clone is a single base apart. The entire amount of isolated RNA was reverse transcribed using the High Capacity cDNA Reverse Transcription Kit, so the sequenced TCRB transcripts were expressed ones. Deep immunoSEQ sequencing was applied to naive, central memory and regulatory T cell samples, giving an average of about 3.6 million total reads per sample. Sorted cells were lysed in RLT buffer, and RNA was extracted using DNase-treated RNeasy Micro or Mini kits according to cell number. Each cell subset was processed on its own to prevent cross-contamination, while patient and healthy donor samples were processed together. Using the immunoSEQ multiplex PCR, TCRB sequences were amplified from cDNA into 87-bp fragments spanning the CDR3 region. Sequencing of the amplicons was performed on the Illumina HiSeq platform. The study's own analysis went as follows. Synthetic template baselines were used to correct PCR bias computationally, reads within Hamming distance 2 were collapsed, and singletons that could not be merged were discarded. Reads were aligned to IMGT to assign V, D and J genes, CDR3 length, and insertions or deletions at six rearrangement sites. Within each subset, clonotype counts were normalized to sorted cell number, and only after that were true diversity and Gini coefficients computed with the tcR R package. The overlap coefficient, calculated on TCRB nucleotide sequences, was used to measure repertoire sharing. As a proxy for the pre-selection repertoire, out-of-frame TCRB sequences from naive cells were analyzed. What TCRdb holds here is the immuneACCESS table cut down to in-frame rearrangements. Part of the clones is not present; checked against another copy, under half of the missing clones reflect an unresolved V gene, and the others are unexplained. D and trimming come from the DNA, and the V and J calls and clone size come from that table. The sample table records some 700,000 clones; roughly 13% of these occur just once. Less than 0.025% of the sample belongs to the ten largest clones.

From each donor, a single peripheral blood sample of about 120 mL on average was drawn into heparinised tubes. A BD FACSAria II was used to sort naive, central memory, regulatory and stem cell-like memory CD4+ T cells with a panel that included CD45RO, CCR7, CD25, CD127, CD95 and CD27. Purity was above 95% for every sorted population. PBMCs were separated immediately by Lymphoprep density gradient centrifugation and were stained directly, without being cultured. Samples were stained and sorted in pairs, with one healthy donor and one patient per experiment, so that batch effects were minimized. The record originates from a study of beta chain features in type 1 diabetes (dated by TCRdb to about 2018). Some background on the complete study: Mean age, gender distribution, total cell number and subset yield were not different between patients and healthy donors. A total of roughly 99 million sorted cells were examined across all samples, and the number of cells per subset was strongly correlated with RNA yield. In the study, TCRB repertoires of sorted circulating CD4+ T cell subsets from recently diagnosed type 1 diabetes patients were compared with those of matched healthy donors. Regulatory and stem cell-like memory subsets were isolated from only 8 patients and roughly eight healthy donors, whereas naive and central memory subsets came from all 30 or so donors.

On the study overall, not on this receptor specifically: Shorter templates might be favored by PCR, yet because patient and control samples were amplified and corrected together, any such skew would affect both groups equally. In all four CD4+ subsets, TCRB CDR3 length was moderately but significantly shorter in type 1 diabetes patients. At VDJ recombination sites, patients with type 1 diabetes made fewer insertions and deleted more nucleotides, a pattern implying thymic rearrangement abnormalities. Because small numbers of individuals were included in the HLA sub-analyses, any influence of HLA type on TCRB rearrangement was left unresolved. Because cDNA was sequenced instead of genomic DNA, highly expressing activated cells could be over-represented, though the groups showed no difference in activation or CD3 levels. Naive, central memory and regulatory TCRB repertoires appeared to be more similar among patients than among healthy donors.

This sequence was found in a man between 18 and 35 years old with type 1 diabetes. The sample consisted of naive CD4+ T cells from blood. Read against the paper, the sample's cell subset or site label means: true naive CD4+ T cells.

The CDR3 region: CASRLAGDTQYF. The nucleotides read TGTGCCAGCAGACTAGCGGGTGATACGCAGTATTTT. The rearranged chain carries TRBV28 and TRBJ2-3; 9 of the junction bases match TRBD2. From V the trimming removes 6 bases and from J it removes 6 bases, while the gene matches leave 1 base of the junction unaccounted for. From the cysteine up to the phenylalanine, the CDR3 has a length of 12 residues. Left in the record is the CDR3 DNA by itself, 36 bases read in frame from the first base. The CDR1 and CDR2 encoded by the germline V gene are MDHEN and SYDVKM.